Presented here are 9 T cell receptor beta chains from one specimen sequenced in a study of identical twins (dated by TCRdb to 2015 to 2016). Library preparation employed 5' RACE. Sequencing was carried out with an Illumina HiSeq 2000. TCRdb itself trimmed the public reads at Q25 with fastp, ran MiXCR and retained productive beta chains. Each entry is one CDR3 protein sequence, shown with its most common DNA and genes. This sample lists about 470,000 distinct CDR3 sequences; 20% to 25% were detected once. The ten biggest clones cover over 2.5% of the sample. These sequences were also reported in another study, on T cells expressing NK-cell markers.

Sequences were obtained from CD4+ T cells sorted from blood. These receptor sequences come from a woman aged 18-29 years in good health.

This clonotype turned up a few times. The chain joins TRBV12-3 or TRBV12-4 to TRBJ2-3; possible D gene TRBD2, 5 bases. This CDR3 spans 14 amino acids. Trimming took 6 bases from V and 2 from J, leaving 12 bases between them. The CDR3 DNA is TGTGCCAGCAGCCGGACTGTGCTCACAGATACGCAGTATTTT. This codes for CASSRTVLTDTQYF.

CDR3 sequence: CASSLGRRADTQYF. Here the CDR3 DNA reads TGTGCCAGCAGCTTGGGCAGAAGAGCAGATACGCAGTATTTT. V usage is TRBV5-5 and J usage is TRBJ2-3; D unclear. Germline V gives CDR1 SGHKS, CDR2 YYEKEE (reference sequence). There are 14 residues in the CDR3. Trimming shortened V by 0 bases and J by 4 bases, and 9 bases separated the two germline ends. Together with reference TRBV5-5 and TRBJ2-3, the CDR3 gives the full variable domain: DAGVTQSPTHLIKTRGQQVTLRCSPISGHKSVSWYQQVLGQGPQFIFQYYEKEERGRGNFPDRFSARQFPNYSSELNVNALLLGDSALYLCASSLGRRADTQYFGPGTRLTVL.

This clonotype was seen more than once but under ten times. The rearrangement links TRBV3-1 to TRBJ2-7; TRBD1 agrees at 9 bases. The trim removed 3 bases at V and 6 bases at J, leaving 6 bases unmatched. The CDR3 spans 14 residues. Germline lookup yields CDR1 LGHDT and CDR2 YNNKEL (reference sequence). CDR3 residues: CASSQGTGGGEQYF. The CDR3 DNA reads TGTGCCAGCAGCCAGGGTACAGGGGGCGGCGAGCAGTACTTC.

The chain joins TRBV7-8 to TRBJ1-2; unclear D gene. Trimming left V 0 bases short and J 8 bases short, with 7 bases between. This CDR3 spans 12 amino acids. Germline CDR1 is SGHVS and CDR2 is FQNEAQ. The CDR3 region has the DNA TGTGCCAGCAGCTTAGCTTACTTCGGCTACACCTTC. Protein product: CASSLAYFGYTF.

The chain recombines TRBV6-5 with TRBJ2-2, with 14 positions matching TRBD2. CDR1 MNHEY and CDR2 SVGAGI come from the germline V gene. Unmatched junction bases numbered 7, after V lost 0 bases and J lost 4 bases. The CDR3 consists of 19 residues. The CDR3 sequence is CASSYSGLAGDRGTGELFF. The CDR3 coding sequence is TGTGCCAGCAGTTACTCGGGACTAGCGGGAGACCGTGGCACCGGGGAGCTGTTTTTT.

This CDR3 reads CSVGGEGEKLFF. The CDR3 region has the DNA TGCAGCGTTGGGGGGGAAGGTGAAAAACTGTTTTTT. This chain uses TRBV29-1 with TRBJ1-4; weak D call: TRBD1 (5 bases). Germline V gene lookup returns CDR1 SQVTM and CDR2 ANQGSEA. The CDR3 runs 12 residues. V lost 4 bases to trimming and J lost 7 bases, with 10 bases between them.

The V call is TRBV12-3 or TRBV12-4, the J call TRBJ2-4, with 10 bases lining up with TRBD2. The J segment lost 0 bases and the V segment lost 7 bases, leaving 3 bases of the junction unmatched. The CDR3 spans 15 residues. The CDR3 DNA follows: TGTGCCAGCAACTTAGCGGGGGGAGCCAAAAACATTCAGTACTTC. Residues: CASNLAGGAKNIQYF.

This chain links TRBV3-1 with TRBJ1-1; D unclear. The V gene lost 2 bases and the J gene lost 2 bases, with 6 bases spanning the gap. Germline-derived CDR1 and CDR2 are LGHDT and YNNKEL (reference sequence). The CDR3 is 13 residues long. The DNA of the CDR3 is TGTGCCAGCAGCCAACTGGCCAACACTGAAGCTTTCTTT. Protein product: CASSQLANTEAFF.

This clonotype was picked up one time. This chain connects TRBV27 to TRBJ1-2; maybe TRBD1 (5 bases). Trimming took 10 bases from V and 7 from J, leaving 37 bases between them. There are 19 residues in the CDR3. Germline values: CDR1 MNHEY, CDR2 SMNVEV (reference sequence). CDR3 coding DNA: TGTGCCACCGAACCCATAGGGAAACTACGACAGTTCCCTAGGGGTGGCTACACCTTC. It encodes CATEPIGKLRQFPRGGYTF.